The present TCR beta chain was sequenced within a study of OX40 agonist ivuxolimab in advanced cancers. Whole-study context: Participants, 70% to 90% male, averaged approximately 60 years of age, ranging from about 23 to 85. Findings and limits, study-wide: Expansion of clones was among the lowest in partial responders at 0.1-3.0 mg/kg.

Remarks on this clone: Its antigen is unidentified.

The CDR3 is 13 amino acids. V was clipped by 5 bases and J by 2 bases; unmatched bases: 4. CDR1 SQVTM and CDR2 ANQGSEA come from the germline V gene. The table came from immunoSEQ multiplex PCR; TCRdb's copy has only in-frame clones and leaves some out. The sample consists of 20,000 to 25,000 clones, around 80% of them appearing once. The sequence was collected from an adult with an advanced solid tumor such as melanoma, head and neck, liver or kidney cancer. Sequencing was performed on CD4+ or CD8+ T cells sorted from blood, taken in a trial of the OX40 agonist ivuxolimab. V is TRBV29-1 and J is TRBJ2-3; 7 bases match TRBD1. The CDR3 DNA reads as TGCAGCGTTACAGGGGTAACCACAGATACGCAGTATTTT. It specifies CSVTGVTTDTQYF.